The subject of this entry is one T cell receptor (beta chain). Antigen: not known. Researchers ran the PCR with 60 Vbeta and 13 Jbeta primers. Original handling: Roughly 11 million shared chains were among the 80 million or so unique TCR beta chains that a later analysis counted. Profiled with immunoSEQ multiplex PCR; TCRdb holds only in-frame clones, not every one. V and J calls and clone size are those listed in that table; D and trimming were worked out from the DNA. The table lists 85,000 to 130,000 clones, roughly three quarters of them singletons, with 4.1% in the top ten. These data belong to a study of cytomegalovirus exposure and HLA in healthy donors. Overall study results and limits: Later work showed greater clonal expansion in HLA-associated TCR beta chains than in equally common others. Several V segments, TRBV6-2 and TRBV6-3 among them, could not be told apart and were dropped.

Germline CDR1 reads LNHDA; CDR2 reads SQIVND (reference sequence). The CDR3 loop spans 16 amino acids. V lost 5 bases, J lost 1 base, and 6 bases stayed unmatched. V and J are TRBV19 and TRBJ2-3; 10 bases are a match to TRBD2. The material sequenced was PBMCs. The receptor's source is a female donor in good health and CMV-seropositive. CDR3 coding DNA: TGTGCCAGTAGTGCCCTAGCGGGAGTAGGCACAGATACGCAGTATTTT. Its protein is CASSALAGVGTDTQYF.